This T cell receptor (beta chain) was found in a study of T and B cells in COVID-19 patients. Study background: COVID-19 patients gave peripheral blood either during active infection or after recovery. Critical illness requiring mechanical ventilation or extracorporeal membrane oxygenation affected three fifths of the roughly 20 active-infection patients. Most recovered patients had mild to moderate COVID-19 treated as outpatients.

Germline CDR1 is MGHRA and CDR2 is YSYEKL. The V end was cut by 4 bases, the J end by 5 bases, with 14 bases between. The CDR3 has 14 amino acids. TRB rearrangements were amplified by multiplex PCR with BIOMED2 TRB-A/B primers. One entry per CDR3 protein results from TCRdb running MiXCR on the multiplex PCR reads. Here the sample spans 6,500 to 8,000 distinct CDR3 sequences, 20% to 30% being singletons. Blood genomic DNA input for TRB amplification was roughly 250-550 ng. The V and J genes are TRBV4-1 and TRBJ1-2; D is ambiguous. Input material: blood. This sequence originates from a human donor with active COVID-19. CDR3 region: CASSLSETRYGYTF. CDR3 in DNA: TGCGCCAGCAGCCTGTCCGAGACCCGATATGGCTACACCTTC.